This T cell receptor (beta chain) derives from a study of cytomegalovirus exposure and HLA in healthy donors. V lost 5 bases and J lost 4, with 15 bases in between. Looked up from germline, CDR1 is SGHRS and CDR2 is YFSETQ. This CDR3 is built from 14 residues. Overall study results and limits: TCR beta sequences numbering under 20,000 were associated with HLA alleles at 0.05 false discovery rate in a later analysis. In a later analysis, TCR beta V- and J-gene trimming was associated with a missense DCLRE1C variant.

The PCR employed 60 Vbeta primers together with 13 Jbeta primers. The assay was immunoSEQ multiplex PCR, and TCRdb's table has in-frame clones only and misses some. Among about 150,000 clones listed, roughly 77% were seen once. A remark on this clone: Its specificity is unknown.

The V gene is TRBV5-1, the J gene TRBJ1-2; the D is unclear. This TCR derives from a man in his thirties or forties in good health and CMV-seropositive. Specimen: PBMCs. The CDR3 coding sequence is TGCGCCAGCAGTTGGGCGCCTCAGACCTATGGCTACACCTTC. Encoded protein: CASSWAPQTYGYTF.